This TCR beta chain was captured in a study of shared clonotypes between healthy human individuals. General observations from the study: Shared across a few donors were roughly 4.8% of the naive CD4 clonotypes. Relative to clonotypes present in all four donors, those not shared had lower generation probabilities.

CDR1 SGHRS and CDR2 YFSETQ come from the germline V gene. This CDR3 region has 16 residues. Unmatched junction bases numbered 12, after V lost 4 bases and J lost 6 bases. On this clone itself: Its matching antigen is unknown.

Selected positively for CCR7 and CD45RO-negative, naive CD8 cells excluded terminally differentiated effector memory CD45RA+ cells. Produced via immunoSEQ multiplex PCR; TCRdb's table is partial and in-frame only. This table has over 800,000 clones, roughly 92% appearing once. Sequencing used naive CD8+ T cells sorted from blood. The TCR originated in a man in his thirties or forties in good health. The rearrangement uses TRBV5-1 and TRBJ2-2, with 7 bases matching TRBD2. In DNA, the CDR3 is TGCGCCAGCAGCCACGGACTAGAAATTTTCGCCGGGGAGCTGTTTTTT. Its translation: CASSHGLEIFAGELFF.